The source of this TCR beta chain is a study of identical twins. This clonotype showed up just a few times. No antigen is known for it. Trimming took 3 bases from V and 0 from J, leaving 14 bases between them. CDR1 and CDR2 from the germline V gene are LNHDA and SQIVND (reference sequence). The CDR3 extends over 16 amino acids. General study results and limits: Fewer insertions were carried by abundant cord blood beta clonotypes, but none was seen in memory repertoires. Twins' surplus sharing was weaker for beta out-of-frame sequences. Zero-insertion analyses might be partly confounded by invariant T cells like MAIT and iNKT.

TCRdb re-analysed the 5' RACE reads in MiXCR, keeping a single row per CDR3 protein. Here the sample spans approximately 350,000 distinct CDR3 sequences, about 12% being singletons. These data were also reused for a study on yellow fever vaccine responses in identical twins.

This rearrangement joins TRBV19 to TRBJ1-1, with D unclear. The TCR was taken from a young woman in good health. Sequenced: CD8+ T cells sorted from blood. The CDR3 region has the DNA TGTGCCAGTAGTATGGGCAACCAGGCCATGAACACTGAAGCTTTCTTT. Translated: CASSMGNQAMNTEAFF.